The 20 T cell receptor beta chains reported below all come from one sample, sequenced in a study of cytomegalovirus exposure and HLA in healthy donors. The primer mix had 60 Vbeta and 13 Jbeta primers. Sequencing used immunoSEQ multiplex PCR; TCRdb keeps in-frame clones, though not all of them. The table has more than 85,000 clones, about 80% seen once; the top ten hold roughly 2.9%. The sample comprised PBMCs. Receptors were obtained from a woman in her sixties in good health and CMV-seropositive.

The genes are TRBV6-5 and TRBJ2-5; 7 bases are a match to TRBD1. Germline V lookup: CDR1 MNHEY, CDR2 SVGAGI. The V gene end was trimmed by 7 bases and the J gene end by 4 bases; junction bases not matched to a gene: 12. CDR3 length: 15 residues. The chain's CDR3 is CASTPVGTVRETQYF. The CDR3, as DNA: TGTGCCAGCACCCCAGTTGGGACAGTAAGAGAGACCCAGTACTTC.

This sequence joins TRBV4-1 and TRBJ2-7, with TRBD1 identical over 8 bases. CDR3 length equals 15 residues. The germline V gene encodes CDR1 MGHRA and CDR2 YSYEKL. The V segment lost 1 base and the J segment 2 bases; nucleotides outside the gene matches: 4. CDR3 protein: CASSQGTGWAYEQYF. In DNA form, the CDR3 reads TGCGCCAGCAGCCAAGGGACAGGGTGGGCCTACGAGCAGTACTTC.

Comment on this clone: Sequence at one end of the junction differs from germline and may be a read error. This chain uses TRBV4-2 with TRBJ1-2, with TRBD1 matching 7 bases. Germline loops: CDR1 LGHNA, CDR2 YNFKEQ. This CDR3 has 15 amino acids. The DNA for the CDR3 is TGTGCCAGCAGCCACCGACAGGGCCTCGGCTATGGCCACACCTTC. It is translated as CASSHRQGLGYGHTF.

The J gene is TRBJ2-1, the V gene TRBV6-6, with 9 bases that match TRBD1. Per the germline V gene, CDR1 is MNHNY and CDR2 is SVGAGI (reference sequence). V was pared by 2 bases and J by 10 bases, with 6 bases of the junction left unmatched. The CDR3 has 14 amino acids. The CDR3 region is CASSYGDRALEQFF. The CDR3, as DNA: TGTGCCAGCAGTTACGGGGACAGGGCACTAGAGCAGTTCTTC.

This chain uses TRBV14 with TRBJ1-1, with D maybe TRBD1 (5 bases). Germline CDR1 is SGHDN and CDR2 is FVKESK. The V end lost 4 bases, the J end lost 4 bases, and 16 bases lay between the germline ends. The CDR3 loop spans 15 amino acids. The CDR3 DNA follows: TGTGCCAGCAGCCCCCTAGGGGCTCGAGTCACTGAAGCTTTCTTT. Its protein is CASSPLGARVTEAFF.

The chain uses TRBV30 and TRBJ1-2; no definite D call. V was shortened by 1 base and J by 8 bases, with 14 bases between the two germline ends. This CDR3 has 13 residues. Germline CDR1 reads GTSNPN; CDR2 reads SVGIG (reference sequence). CDR3: CAWSGFAPRGYTF. In DNA, the CDR3 is TGTGCCTGGAGTGGCTTCGCCCCGAGAGGCTACACCTTC.

V and J are TRBV5-1 and TRBJ2-1; possible D gene TRBD2, 6 bases. The V gene's germline CDR1 is SGHRS and CDR2 YFSETQ. This CDR3 has 13 residues. Trimming pared 4 bases from V and 6 bases from J, leaving 11 bases between. The chain's CDR3 is CASSPRDFNEQFF. For the CDR3, the DNA is TGCGCCAGCAGCCCTCGGGACTTCAATGAGCAGTTCTTC.

The chain joins TRBV19 to TRBJ2-7; D remains ambiguous. Germline lookup yields CDR1 LNHDA and CDR2 SQIVND (reference sequence). V was cut by 2 bases and J by 2 bases, with 7 bases left in between. CDR3 length equals 13 residues. The CDR3 protein is CASSIHLAYEQYF. The CDR3 DNA follows: TGTGCCAGTAGTATACACTTAGCCTACGAGCAGTACTTC.

The chain is built from TRBV7-9 and TRBJ2-7; 12 bases are shared with TRBD1. The V gene end was trimmed by 8 bases and the J gene end by 0 bases; junction bases not matched to a gene: 17. The CDR3 contains 19 residues. Germline CDR1 and CDR2: SEHNR and FQNEAQ (reference sequence). The CDR3 region is CASATPGDRGPLSSYEQYF. The CDR3 bases are TGTGCCAGCGCAACCCCGGGGGACAGGGGGCCGCTAAGCTCCTACGAGCAGTACTTC.

This chain links TRBV19 with TRBJ1-1, with unresolved D. CDR1 and CDR2 from the germline V gene are LNHDA and SQIVND (reference sequence). The CDR3 totals 14 residues. V lost 3 bases and J lost 3, with 11 bases in between. The CDR3 spells CASSIDLSYTEAFF. The CDR3 bases are TGTGCCAGTAGTATCGATTTGAGTTACACTGAAGCTTTCTTT.

CDR3 residues: CASTLEGRAQYF. The CDR3 DNA is TGTGCCAGCACCTTAGAGGGTAGGGCCCAGTACTTC. The chain carries TRBV6-1 and TRBJ2-5, with TRBD2 as a possible D gene (5 bases). CDR1 is MNHNS and CDR2 is SASEGT in the germline V gene. The CDR3 has 12 residues. The V end was cut by 7 bases, the J end by 9 bases, with 15 bases between.

The genes are TRBV5-1 and TRBJ2-5, with D possibly matching TRBD2 (6 bases). The germline V and J ends were trimmed by 4 bases and 4 bases, with 14 bases remaining between them. Germline CDR1 reads SGHRS; CDR2 reads YFSETQ. The CDR3 consists of 14 residues. The CDR3 is CASSGGLLGETQYF. For the CDR3, the DNA is TGCGCCAGCAGCGGGGGACTCCTGGGAGAGACCCAGTACTTC.

The chain links TRBV9 to TRBJ1-2, with 12 nucleotides matching TRBD1. The CDR3 has 14 residues. V was clipped by 4 bases and J by 8 bases; unmatched bases: 6. Germline V gene data show CDR1 as SGDLS and CDR2 as YYNGEE. CDR3 coding DNA: TGTGCCAGCAGCCCCCGGGACAGGGGGCGAGGCTACACCTTC. Its protein is CASSPRDRGRGYTF.

V is TRBV18 and J is TRBJ2-7; 9 bases match TRBD2. With V trimmed by 3 bases and J by 5 bases, 8 bases remained unmatched. The CDR3 sequence is 15 residues long. Germline CDR1 is KGHSH and CDR2 is LQKENI. The CDR3 DNA sequence: TGTGCCAGCTCACCCGCGGGAGGGCCTCCGGACGAGCAGTACTTC. Translated, it gives CASSPAGGPPDEQYF.

The chain carries TRBV18 and TRBJ1-3; D is possibly TRBD1 (5 bases). Germline CDR1 and CDR2: KGHSH and LQKENI. The CDR3 is made up of 15 amino acids. V was pared by 2 bases and J by 0 bases, with 8 bases between. CDR3: CASSPGALSGNTIYF. The CDR3 DNA follows: TGTGCCAGCTCACCAGGGGCCCTCTCTGGAAACACCATATATTTT.

This clone has only a few counts. This chain links TRBV4-1 with TRBJ1-4, with TRBD1 as a possible D gene (6 bases). With 1 base removed from V and 3 bases from J, the gap between germline ends came to 12 bases. This CDR3 has 16 amino acids. Per germline, CDR1 MGHRA and CDR2 YSYEKL. In nucleotides, the CDR3 is TGCGCCAGCAGCCAAGTTTACAGGGCCCCTAATGAAAAACTGTTTTTT. It encodes CASSQVYRAPNEKLFF.

V gene TRBV6-5 combines with J gene TRBJ2-7, with 11 bases identical to TRBD2. Germline trimming cut 2 bases from V and 5 bases from J; bases unmatched to any gene: 5. Germline V CDR1 and CDR2: MNHEY, SVGAGI. The length of the CDR3 is 15 residues. CDR3 DNA: TGTGCCAGCAGTTACCAACTAGCGGGAGCCAACGAGCAGTACTTC. The encoded protein is CASSYQLAGANEQYF.

This clone was recorded a few times. The chain combines TRBV18 with TRBJ1-1; no reliable D call. The CDR3 is 13 amino acids. V lost 3 bases and J lost 2, with 7 bases in between. Germline-derived CDR1 and CDR2 are KGHSH and LQKENI. The CDR3 loop is CASSPSENTEAFF. Written as DNA, the CDR3 is TGTGCCAGCTCACCTTCAGAAAACACTGAAGCTTTCTTT.

The chain is built from TRBV5-4 and TRBJ1-1; 7 bases fit TRBD1. There are 14 residues in the CDR3. Germline-derived CDR1 and CDR2 are SGHNT and YYREEE (reference sequence). V dropped 6 bases and J dropped 4; count of bases not matched to a gene: 9. CDR3 amino acids: CASTIQGGGTEAFF. CDR3 nucleotides: TGTGCCAGCACCATCCAGGGGGGCGGCACTGAAGCTTTCTTT.

The chain carries TRBV5-1 and TRBJ2-2; the match to TRBD1 covers 9 bases. J was trimmed by 2 bases and V by 3 bases; bases with no gene match: 5. The CDR3 contains 16 residues. Germline CDR1 reads SGHRS; CDR2 reads YFSETQ. The CDR3 coding sequence is TGCGCCAGCAGCTCATGGGACAGGGTAAACACCGGGGAGCTGTTTTTT. Residues: CASSSWDRVNTGELFF.